A single sample gave rise to the 5 T cell receptor beta chains below, sequenced in a study of control samples from healthy donors and cancer patients. Profiled with immunoSEQ multiplex PCR; TCRdb holds only in-frame clones, not every one. The table has around 82,000 clones, about nine tenths seen once. The sequenced material came from blood. The origin of the receptors is a man aged 50-59 years in good health.

This clone was observed once. The gene calls are TRBV6-2 or TRBV6-3 and TRBJ1-1, with D possibly TRBD1 on 5 matching bases. The V end was cut by 6 bases, the J end by 7 bases, with 12 bases between. CDR1 is MNHEY and CDR2 is SVGEGT in the germline V gene. CDR3 size: 12 residues. In DNA form, the CDR3 reads TGTGCCAGCAGCACCCTTGGGGGTGAAGCTTTCTTT. Encoded protein: CASSTLGGEAFF.

CDR3 DNA sequence: TGTGCCGGACGGACGCCTGAAGGCGCGGGGATCTACGAGCAGTACTTC. Translation: CAGRTPEGAGIYEQYF. This chain uses TRBV30 with TRBJ2-7; D may be TRBD2 (6 bases). The ends were cut back, 8 bases at V and 3 bases at J, with 26 bases in the middle. The CDR3 extends over 16 amino acids. Per the germline V gene, CDR1 is GTSNPN and CDR2 is SVGIG (reference sequence).

This chain connects TRBV10-3 to TRBJ2-3; D possibly corresponds to TRBD1 (6 bases). Trimming took off 2 bases at V and 0 bases at J, with 6 bases between the two ends. Germline lookup yields CDR1 ENHRY and CDR2 SYGVKD. This CDR3 contains 14 residues. The CDR3 DNA follows: TGTGCCATCAGTGAGAGGGGGAGCACAGATACGCAGTATTTT. This gives the protein CAISERGSTDTQYF.

V is TRBV6-5 and J is TRBJ1-6; D is ambiguous. The CDR3 spans 14 residues. Trimming cost V 2 bases and J 8 bases, with 10 bases left between them. The germline CDR1 and CDR2 sequences are MNHEY and SVGAGI. The DNA for the CDR3 is TGTGCCAGCAGTTACGGAGTTAACGATTCACCCCTCCACTTT. This sequence encodes CASSYGVNDSPLHF.

The V gene is TRBV30, the J gene TRBJ1-6; possible D gene TRBD1, 5 bases. The CDR3 is made up of 15 amino acids. Germline V gene lookup returns CDR1 GTSNPN and CDR2 SVGIG (reference sequence). V dropped 4 bases and J dropped 5 bases, with 15 bases sitting between them. The CDR3 sequence is CAWNPPGPNNSPLHF. DNA for the CDR3: TGTGCCTGGAACCCTCCGGGACCAAATAATTCACCCCTCCACTTT.